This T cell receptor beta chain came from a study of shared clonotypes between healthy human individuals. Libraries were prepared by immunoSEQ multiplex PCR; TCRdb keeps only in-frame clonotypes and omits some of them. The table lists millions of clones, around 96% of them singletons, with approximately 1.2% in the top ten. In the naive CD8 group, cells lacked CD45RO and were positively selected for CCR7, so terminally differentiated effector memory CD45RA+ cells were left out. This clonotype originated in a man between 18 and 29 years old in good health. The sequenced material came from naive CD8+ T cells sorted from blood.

For the CDR3, the DNA is TGTGCCAGCAGTTTAGTGGCAGATAGCAATCAGCCCCAGCATTTT. This codes for CASSLVADSNQPQHF. The chain carries TRBV28 and TRBJ1-5; the D is unclear. Trimming removed 2 bases from V and 0 bases from J, with 8 bases in between. Germline CDR1 reads MDHEN; CDR2 reads SYDVKM. CDR3 length: 15 residues.